This TCR beta chain was profiled in a study of shared clonotypes between healthy human individuals. The naive CD8 subset, CD45RO-negative cells positively selected for CCR7, excluded terminally differentiated effector memory CD45RA+ cells. Libraries were prepared by immunoSEQ multiplex PCR; TCRdb keeps only in-frame clonotypes and omits some of them. The repertoire holds about 590,000 clones, roughly 95% seen once, with 0.11% in the top ten. CDR3 size: 17 residues. Losses at the gene ends were 6 bases for V and 2 bases for J; bases not matched to a gene: 14. Germline CDR1 SGHDT, CDR2 YYEEEE. Input material: naive CD8+ T cells sorted from blood. The chain recombines TRBV5-6 with TRBJ2-7; 10 bases fit TRBD1. The TCR comes from a woman under 40 in good health. CDR3 coding DNA: TGTGCCAGCACCCGATGGTCCTCCGGGACAGGGGCCTACGAGCAGTACTTC. Encoded protein: CASTRWSSGTGAYEQYF.